This record covers a single T cell receptor beta chain. No DNA is given; TCRdb re-called the 5' RACE reads and lists each CDR3 protein once. The sample's table shows about 540,000 distinct CDR3 sequences. This record comes from a study of T cells expressing NK-cell markers. CDR3 length equals 16 residues. CDR1 is DFQATT, CDR2 SNEGSKA, per germline (reference sequence). This rearrangement joins TRBV20-1 to TRBJ2-7; TCRdb lists TRBD1, though no DNA is available to test this call. The sequenced sample consisted of blood T cells: a sorted CD56 or NKG2C T cell subset, CD4+ or CD8+ T cells, or bulk PBMC T cells (not recorded which). The sequence was obtained from a young man in good health. This chain's CDR3 is CSASSRQAWVAKEQYF.